This entry features one T cell receptor (beta chain) sequence. These data originate in a study of T cell repertoires in cytomegalovirus infection. Germline V gene lookup returns CDR1 LNHDA and CDR2 SQIVND (reference sequence). V lost 3 bases and J 2 bases, leaving 23 bases between the germline ends. The CDR3 loop spans 18 amino acids. TCRdb re-called the reads through MiXCR, storing one row per CDR3 protein. The repertoire holds more than 350,000 distinct CDR3 sequences, with about 33% as singletons. This sequence was found in a human donor in good health (CMV status not recorded). Some clones in this sample may be carry-over from other donors' samples. V usage is TRBV19 and J usage is TRBJ2-7, with D possibly TRBD2 on 5 matching bases. Sequenced: PBMCs. The CDR3 is CASSIPIAKICTTYEQYF. CDR3 DNA sequence: TGTGCCAGTAGTATTCCCATAGCGAAGATATGCACAACCTACGAGCAGTACTTC.